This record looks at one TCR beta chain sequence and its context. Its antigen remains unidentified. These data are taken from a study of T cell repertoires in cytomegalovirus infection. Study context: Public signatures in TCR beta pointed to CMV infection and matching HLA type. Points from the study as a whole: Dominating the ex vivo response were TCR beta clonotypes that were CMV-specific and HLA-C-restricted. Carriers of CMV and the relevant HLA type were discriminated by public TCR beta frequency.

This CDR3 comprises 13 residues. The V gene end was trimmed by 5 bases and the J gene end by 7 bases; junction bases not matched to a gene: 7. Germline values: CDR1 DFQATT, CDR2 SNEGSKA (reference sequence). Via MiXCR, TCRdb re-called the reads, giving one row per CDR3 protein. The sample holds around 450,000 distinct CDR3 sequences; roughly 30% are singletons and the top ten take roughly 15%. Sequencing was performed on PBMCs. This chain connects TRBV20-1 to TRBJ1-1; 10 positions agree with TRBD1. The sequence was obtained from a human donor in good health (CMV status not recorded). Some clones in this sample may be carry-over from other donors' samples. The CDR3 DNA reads TGCAGTGCTCCGGGACAGGGGATCGGTGAAGCTTTCTTT. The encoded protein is CSAPGQGIGEAFF.